This note documents a single T cell receptor (beta chain) sequence. Trimming stripped 0 bases from V and 4 bases from J, with 7 bases between. CDR3 length equals 15 residues. Germline CDR1 reads SGHVS; CDR2 reads FQNEAQ. Replicate PCRs from sorted subsets contained about 0.2 ug DNA, which is 30,000 to 35,000 T cell genomes. TCRdb's copy holds only in-frame clones and misses some; the assay was immunoSEQ multiplex PCR. The sample yields 2 million or so clones, approximately 95% seen once. The data are from a study of shared clonotypes between healthy human individuals. The CD4+ fraction was divided into a CD45RA+ naive subset and a CD45RA-negative memory subset.

J is TRBJ2-6 and V is TRBV7-8; D ambiguous. The receptor comes from a young man in good health. The sample comprised naive CD4+ T cells sorted from blood. Subset: CD45RA+ positively selected. CDR3 sequence reads: CASSLAGYGANVLTF. The CDR3 DNA sequence: TGTGCCAGCAGCTTAGCGGGGTACGGGGCCAACGTCCTGACTTTC.